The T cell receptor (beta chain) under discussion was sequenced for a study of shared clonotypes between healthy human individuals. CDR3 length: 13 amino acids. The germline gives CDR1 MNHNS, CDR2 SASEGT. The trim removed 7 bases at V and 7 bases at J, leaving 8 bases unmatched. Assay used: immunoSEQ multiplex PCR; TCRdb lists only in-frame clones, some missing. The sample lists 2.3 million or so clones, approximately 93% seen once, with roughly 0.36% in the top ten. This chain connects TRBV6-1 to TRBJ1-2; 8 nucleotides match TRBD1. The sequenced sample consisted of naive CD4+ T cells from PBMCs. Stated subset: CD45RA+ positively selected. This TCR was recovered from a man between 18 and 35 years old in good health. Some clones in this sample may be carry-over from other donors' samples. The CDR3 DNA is TGTGCCAGCAACCTCGACAGGGGTGGTGGCTACACCTTC. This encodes CASNLDRGGGYTF.